The TCR beta chain described here comes from a study of cytomegalovirus exposure and HLA in healthy donors. In the study overall: Both the roughly 120 validation repertoires and the approximately 700 first-cohort repertoires used the same platform, as reported by a later analysis. General study findings and limits: Under in vitro conditions, a few CMV-associated chains were confirmed as specific for CMV antigens.

The donors were part of the validation cohort, which consisted of about 120 subjects and was separate from the first cohort of several hundred subjects. Germline CDR1 MNHEY, CDR2 SMNVEV (reference sequence). The CDR3 has 14 amino acids. About this clone: Its specificity is unknown. A read error may account for a junction end that differs from germline.

The data were produced by immunoSEQ multiplex PCR, yet TCRdb's version contains in-frame clones alone and is incomplete. In the table there are more than 60,000 clones, roughly 95% of which are singletons. This rearrangement joins TRBV27 to TRBJ2-7; possible D gene TRBD1, 6 bases. The receptor was isolated from a woman in her late teens or twenties in good health and CMV-seropositive. Specimen: PBMCs. CDR3 nucleotide sequence: TGTGCCAGCAGTTTATCCAGGGGATCCTTCGAGCAGTACTTC. As protein: CASSLSRGSFEQYF.